This entry features one T cell receptor (beta chain) sequence. Antigen unknown. The sample originates from a study of OX40 agonist ivuxolimab in advanced cancers. On the study more broadly: An agonistic anti-OX40 (CD134) antibody, ivuxolimab, was used to treat the patients. The diagnoses of dose-escalation patients were hepatocellular carcinoma, melanoma, renal cell or head and neck cancer. Findings of the study overall: At 0.1 to 3.0 mg/kg and by week 6, clonal expansion occurred in CD4+ and CD8+ blood T cells.

Here immunoSEQ multiplex PCR was the method, and the copy in TCRdb shows in-frame clones only, minus some. The sample lists under 50,000 clones; 82% were seen once. A history of autoimmune disease or systemic immunosuppression excluded patients. The germline CDR1 and CDR2 sequences are SGHTA and FQGNSA. The CDR3 sequence is 15 residues long. The V and J ends lost 4 bases and 9 bases respectively, with 19 bases between them. The rearrangement joins TRBV7-2 to TRBJ1-5, with TRBD1 as a possible D gene (6 bases). Source: CD4+ or CD8+ T cells sorted from blood, taken in a trial of the OX40 agonist ivuxolimab. The TCR sequence derives from an adult with an advanced solid tumor such as melanoma, head and neck, liver or kidney cancer. The CDR3 DNA reads TGTGCCAGCAGCTCGCCAGGGGACGGAGGAGCGCCCCAGCATTTT. It translates to CASSSPGDGGAPQHF.